This TCR beta chain is drawn from a study of OX40 agonist ivuxolimab in advanced cancers. Overall study: Dose-escalation patients suffered from hepatocellular carcinoma, melanoma, renal cell or head and neck cancer. Study-wide results and caveats: Clonal expansion from baseline to week 6 occurred in both CD4+ and CD8+ T cells.

With regard to this clone: Its specificity is not known.

The CDR3 has 15 amino acids. Germline CDR1 reads MNHNY; CDR2 reads SVGAGI (reference sequence). J was trimmed by 3 bases and V by 6 bases; bases with no gene match: 8. The data were produced by immunoSEQ multiplex PCR, yet TCRdb's version contains in-frame clones alone and is incomplete. The sample holds 38,000 or so clones, around 87% seen once. The clonotype comes from an adult with an advanced solid tumor such as melanoma, head and neck, liver or kidney cancer. The genes are TRBV6-6 and TRBJ1-2, with TRBD1 matching over 9 bases. Sequences were derived from CD4+ or CD8+ T cells sorted from blood, sampled in a trial of the OX40 agonist ivuxolimab. CDR3 in amino acids: CASSSGTGKYYGYTF. The CDR3 DNA is TGTGCCAGCAGCTCCGGGACAGGGAAGTACTATGGCTACACCTTC.